This T cell receptor beta chain emerged from a study of shared clonotypes between healthy human individuals. Findings and limits, study-wide: Non-shared clonotypes had lower generation probabilities than those shared by all four donors. Larger estimated richness was generally recorded for naive subsets relative to memory subsets.

As originally analysed: Without quality scores, immunoSEQ junctional reads could not be filtered like full-length reads. The repertoire was sequenced with immunoSEQ multiplex PCR; TCRdb's copy has only in-frame clones and lacks some. That table furnishes V, J and clone size, whereas the DNA furnished D and trimming. Here the sample spans more than 2 million clones, about 94% being singletons. Concerning this clone: Its matching antigen is unknown. The sample holds other DNA sequences that translate to the same CDR3.

In the naive CD8 group, cells lacked CD45RO and were positively selected for CCR7, so terminally differentiated effector memory CD45RA+ cells were left out. V was shortened by 6 bases and J by 0 bases, with 8 bases between the two germline ends. This CDR3 contains 12 residues. CDR1 and CDR2 (germline): SQVTM, ANQGSEA. The sample comprised naive CD8+ T cells from PBMCs. The chain employs TRBV29-1 and TRBJ2-5; TRBD1 is a possible D gene (5 bases). This clonotype was sampled from a man younger than 35 in good health. Some clones in this sample may be carry-over from other donors' samples. The CDR3 DNA follows: TGCAGCGTCCCAGGGTACCAAGAGACCCAGTACTTC. It encodes CSVPGYQETQYF.